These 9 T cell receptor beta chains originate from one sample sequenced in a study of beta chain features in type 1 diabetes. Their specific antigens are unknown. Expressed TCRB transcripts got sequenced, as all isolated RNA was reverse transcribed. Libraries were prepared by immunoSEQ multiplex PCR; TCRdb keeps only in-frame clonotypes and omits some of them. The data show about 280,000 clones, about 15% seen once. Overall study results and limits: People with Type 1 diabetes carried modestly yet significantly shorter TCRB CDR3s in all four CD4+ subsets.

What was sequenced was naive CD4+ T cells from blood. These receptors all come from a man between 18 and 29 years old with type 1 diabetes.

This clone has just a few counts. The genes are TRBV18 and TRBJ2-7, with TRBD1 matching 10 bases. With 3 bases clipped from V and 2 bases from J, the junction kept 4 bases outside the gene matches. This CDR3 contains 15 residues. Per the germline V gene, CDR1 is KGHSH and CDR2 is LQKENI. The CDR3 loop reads CASSPPGTGAYEQYF. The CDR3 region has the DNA TGTGCCAGCTCACCTCCCGGGACAGGGGCCTACGAGCAGTACTTC.

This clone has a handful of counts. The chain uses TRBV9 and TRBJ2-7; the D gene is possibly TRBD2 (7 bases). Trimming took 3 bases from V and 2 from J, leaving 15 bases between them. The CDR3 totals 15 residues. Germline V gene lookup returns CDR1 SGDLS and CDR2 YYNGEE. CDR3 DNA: TGTGCCAGCAGCGAGGGGGGGACATTGACCTACGAGCAGTACTTC. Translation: CASSEGGTLTYEQYF.

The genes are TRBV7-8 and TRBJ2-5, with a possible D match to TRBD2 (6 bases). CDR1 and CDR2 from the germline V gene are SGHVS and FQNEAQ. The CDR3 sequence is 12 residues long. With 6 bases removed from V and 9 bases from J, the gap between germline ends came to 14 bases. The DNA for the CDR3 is TGTGCCAGCAGGGGGTCTGGGGAGGCCCAGTACTTC. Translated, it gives CASRGSGEAQYF. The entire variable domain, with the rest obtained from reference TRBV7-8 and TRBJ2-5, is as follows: GAGVSQSPRYKVAKRGQDVALRCDPISGHVSLFWYQQALGQGPEFLTYFQNEAQLDKSGLPSDRFFAERPEGSVSTLKIQRTQQEDSAVYLCASRGSGEAQYFGPGTRLLVL.

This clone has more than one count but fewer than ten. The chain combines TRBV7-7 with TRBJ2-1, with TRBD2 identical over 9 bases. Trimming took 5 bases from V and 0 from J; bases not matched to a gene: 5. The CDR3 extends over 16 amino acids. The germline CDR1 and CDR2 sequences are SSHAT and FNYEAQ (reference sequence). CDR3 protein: CASSPRLAASYNEQFF. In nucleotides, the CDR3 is TGTGCCAGCAGCCCGAGACTAGCGGCCTCCTACAATGAGCAGTTCTTC.

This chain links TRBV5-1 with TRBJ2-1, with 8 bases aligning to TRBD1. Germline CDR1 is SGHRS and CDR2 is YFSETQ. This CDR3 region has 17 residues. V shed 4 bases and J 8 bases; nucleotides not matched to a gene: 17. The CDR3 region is CASSPLPGQGATDEQFF. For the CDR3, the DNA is TGCGCCAGCAGCCCGTTACCAGGGCAGGGGGCCACTGATGAGCAGTTCTTC. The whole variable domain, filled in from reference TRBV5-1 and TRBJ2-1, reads KAGVTQTPRYLIKTRGQQVTLSCSPISGHRSVSWYQQTPGQGLQFLFEYFSETQRNKGNFPGRFSGRQFSNSRSEMNVSTLELGDSALYLCASSPLPGQGATDEQFFGPGTRLTVL.

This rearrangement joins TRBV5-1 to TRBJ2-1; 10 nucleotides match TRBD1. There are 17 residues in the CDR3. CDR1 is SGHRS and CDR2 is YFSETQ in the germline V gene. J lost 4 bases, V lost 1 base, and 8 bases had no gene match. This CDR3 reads CASSLSSGQGKYNEQFF. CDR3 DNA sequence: TGCGCCAGCAGCTTGTCTTCGGGACAGGGGAAGTACAATGAGCAGTTCTTC.

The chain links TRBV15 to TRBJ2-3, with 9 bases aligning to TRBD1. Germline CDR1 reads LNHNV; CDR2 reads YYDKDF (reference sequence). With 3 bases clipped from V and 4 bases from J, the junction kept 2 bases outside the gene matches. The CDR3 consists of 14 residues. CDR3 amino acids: CATSRGQGADTQYF. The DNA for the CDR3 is TGTGCCACCAGCAGGGGACAGGGTGCAGATACGCAGTATTTT.

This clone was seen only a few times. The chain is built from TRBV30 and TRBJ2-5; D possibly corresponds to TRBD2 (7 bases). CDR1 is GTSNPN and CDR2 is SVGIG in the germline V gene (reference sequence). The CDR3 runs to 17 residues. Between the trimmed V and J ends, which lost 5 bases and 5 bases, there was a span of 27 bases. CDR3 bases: TGTGCCTGGGGACCAGACAGAGGGGGGGAGGGGCCGGAGACCCAGTACTTC. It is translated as CAWGPDRGGEGPETQYF.

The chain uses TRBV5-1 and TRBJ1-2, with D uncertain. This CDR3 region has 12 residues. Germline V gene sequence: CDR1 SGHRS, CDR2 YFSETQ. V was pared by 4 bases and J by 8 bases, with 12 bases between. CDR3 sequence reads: CASSELSSGYTF. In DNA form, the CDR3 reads TGCGCCAGCAGCGAGCTTTCTTCCGGCTACACCTTC.